The clone carrying this T cell receptor beta chain appeared once. The antigen is unknown. The source of the sample is a study of cytomegalovirus exposure and HLA in healthy donors. General study results and limits: A later analysis linked a missense DCLRE1C variant to TCR beta V- and J-gene trimming.

A multiplex PCR was run with 60 Vbeta primers and 13 Jbeta primers. The method was immunoSEQ multiplex PCR; TCRdb's version includes in-frame clones alone and lacks a portion of them. This table has some 140,000 clones, about 70% appearing once. The sequence was collected from a man aged 40-55 years in good health and CMV-seronegative. The sample comprised PBMCs.

CDR3 nucleotide sequence: TGTGCCAGCAGTGAAACGGGGGGCCGCGAGACCCAGTACTTC. This encodes CASSETGGRETQYF. This sequence joins TRBV6-1 and TRBJ2-5; D is perhaps TRBD2 (7 bases). This CDR3 is built from 14 residues. Germline V gene lookup returns CDR1 MNHNS and CDR2 SASEGT. V was clipped by 2 bases and J by 5 bases, with 12 bases between them.